This TCR beta chain was captured in a study of T-cell reconstitution after alpha-beta-depleted transplantation in children (dated by TCRdb to between 2015 and 2016). In terms of the full investigation: Using TCR repertoire profiling, the study followed T-cell immune reconstitution in a quantitative way in children after TCRalphabeta/CD19-depleted allogeneic hematopoietic cell transplantation.

With regard to this clonotype: The antigen this receptor binds is unknown. This clone may be a read error of a much larger clone one base away.

The library was made by PCR. Sequencing was performed on an Illumina HiSeq 2500. Molecular barcoding was employed in the preparation of TCR libraries, with unique molecular identifiers being used to normalize TCRbeta repertoire quantification. TCRdb applied fastp at Q25 and MiXCR to the public reads, then kept only in-frame beta chains. CDR3 protein sequences are deduplicated, and each keeps its most common genes and DNA. The sample table records 230,000 or so distinct CDR3 sequences; 9% to 10% of these occur just once. The ten largest make up about 5.4% of the sample. The CDR3 sequence holds 15 residues, the cysteine and phenylalanine included. Only the CDR3 DNA is retained, 45 bases long and in frame from the first base. V gives up 8 bases and J gives up 4 bases, and the segment between their germline ends measures 20 bases. In the germline V gene, CDR1 corresponds to MDHEN and CDR2 to SYDVKM.

The sequence was obtained from a human donor who donated a stem cell graft to a child with SCID. The V and J segments used are TRBV28 and TRBJ2-5; TRBD2 is possibly the D segment (6 matching bases). Source: PBMCs from the stem cell graft donor, taken from the stem cell graft. The CDR3 in this case is CASGPQGGDRETQYF. The nucleotides read TGTGCCAGCGGTCCACAAGGAGGGGATCGAGAGACCCAGTACTTC.